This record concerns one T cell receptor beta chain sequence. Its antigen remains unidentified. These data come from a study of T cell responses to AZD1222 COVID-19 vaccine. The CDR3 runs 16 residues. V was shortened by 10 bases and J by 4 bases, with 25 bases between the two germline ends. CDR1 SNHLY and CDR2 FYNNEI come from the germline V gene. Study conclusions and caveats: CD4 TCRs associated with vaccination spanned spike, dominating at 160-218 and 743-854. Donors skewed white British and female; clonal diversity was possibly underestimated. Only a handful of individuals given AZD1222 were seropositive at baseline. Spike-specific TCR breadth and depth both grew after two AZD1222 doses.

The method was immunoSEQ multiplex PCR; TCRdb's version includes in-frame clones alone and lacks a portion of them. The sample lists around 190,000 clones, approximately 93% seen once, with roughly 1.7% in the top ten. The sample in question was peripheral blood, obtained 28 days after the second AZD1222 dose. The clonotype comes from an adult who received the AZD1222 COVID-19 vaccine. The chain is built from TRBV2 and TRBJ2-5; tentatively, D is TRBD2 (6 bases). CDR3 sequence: CATSRESSVKLETQYF. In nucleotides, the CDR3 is TGTGCCACCTCCCGGGAGTCTAGCGTGAAGTTAGAGACCCAGTACTTC.